The 18 T cell receptor beta chains below were found in one sample sequenced in a study of CD4 T cells in relation to SARS-CoV-2 and coronaviruses. The unexposed donors gave CD4+ T cells in about 2010-2019, prior to COVID-19. Data came from immunoSEQ multiplex PCR; TCRdb stores just in-frame clones and leaves some out. Of about 59,000 clones listed, roughly 85% are singletons. Sequencing was done on a sample of memory CD4+ T cells from PBMCs. These TCRs come from a human donor in good health.

V is TRBV28 and J is TRBJ2-1; D uncertain. The length of the CDR3 is 12 residues. Trimming cost V 7 bases and J 3 bases, with 7 bases left between them. Germline values: CDR1 MDHEN, CDR2 SYDVKM. The CDR3 sequence is CASTARYNEQFF. Here the CDR3 DNA reads TGTGCCAGCACCGCACGCTACAATGAGCAGTTCTTC.

This chain uses TRBV24-1 with TRBJ1-1; 10 bases match TRBD1. CDR3 size: 13 residues. The V gene end was trimmed by 12 bases and the J gene end by 4 bases; junction bases not matched to a gene: 7. Germline CDR1 is KGHDR and CDR2 is SFDVKD. CDR3 nucleotides: TGTGCCGTCCAGGACAGGGGGGGCACTGAAGCTTTCTTT. Translation: CAVQDRGGTEAFF.

The CDR3 DNA follows: TGTGCCAGCAGCTTGGGGACAGGGGTCGGGTACGAGCAGTACTTC. It is translated as CASSLGTGVGYEQYF. The V gene is TRBV5-5, the J gene TRBJ2-7; 9 bases line up with TRBD1. V shed 0 bases and J 4 bases; nucleotides not matched to a gene: 5. The germline V gene has CDR1 SGHKS and CDR2 YYEKEE (reference sequence). This CDR3 has 15 amino acids.

The rearrangement uses TRBV5-1 and TRBJ2-2; maybe TRBD1 (5 bases). The V gene's germline CDR1 is SGHRS and CDR2 YFSETQ. This CDR3 is 15 amino acids long. V lost 2 bases and J 5 bases, leaving 13 bases between the germline ends. DNA of the CDR3: TGCGCCAGCAGCTTATTAGAAGGGGCAACCGGGGAGCTGTTTTTT. Amino acid sequence: CASSLLEGATGELFF.

The rearrangement joins TRBV21-1 to TRBJ1-5; the DNA was not used to check the table's D call, TRBD1. TRBV21-1 is annotated as a pseudogene. The CDR3 is 21 amino acids. The CDR3 DNA reads as TGTGCCAGCAGCAAAGCTAACCGGGGACACCTAGTCAGTTATAGCAATCAGCCCCAGCATTTT. It codes for CASSKANRGHLVSYSNQPQHF.

The CDR3 protein is CASSPGMTETQYF. DNA of the CDR3: TGTGCCAGCTCACCAGGGATGACAGAGACCCAGTACTTC. The chain employs TRBV18 and TRBJ2-5; D remains unclear. CDR3 length equals 13 residues. The germline V gene has CDR1 KGHSH and CDR2 LQKENI. V was clipped by 2 bases and J by 4 bases, with 8 bases between them. The full variable domain, in which reference TRBV18 and TRBJ2-5 provide the parts outside the CDR3, is NAGVMQNPRHLVRRRGQEARLRCSPMKGHSHVYWYRQLPEEGLKFMVYLQKENIIDESGMPKERFSAEFPKEGPSILRIQQVVRGDSAAYFCASSPGMTETQYFGPGTRLLVL.

The J gene is TRBJ1-2, the V gene TRBV5-1, with 11 bases that match TRBD1. The V and J ends lost 5 bases and 6 bases, in that order; junction bases with no gene match: 15. Germline V gene data show CDR1 as SGHRS and CDR2 as YFSETQ. The CDR3 totals 17 residues. The CDR3 coding sequence is TGCGCCAGCAGAACAGGGACAGGGGGAGTAACGGTAAATGGCTACACCTTC. It specifies CASRTGTGGVTVNGYTF.

The chain carries TRBV11-2 and TRBJ2-1, with TRBD1 matching 8 bases. Per germline, CDR1 SGHAT and CDR2 FQNNGV. V gave up 4 bases and J gave up 8 bases; unmatched junction bases: 10. The CDR3 sequence is 15 residues long. CDR3 residues: CASSSGQGRIDEQFF. As DNA, the CDR3 is TGTGCCAGCAGCTCCGGACAGGGAAGGATTGATGAGCAGTTCTTC.

J is TRBJ2-1 and V is TRBV3-1 (or the pseudogene TRBV3-2), with 8 positions matching TRBD2. This CDR3 has 16 residues. Germline V lookup: CDR1 LGHDT, CDR2 YNNKEL (reference sequence). With 2 bases clipped from V and 2 bases from J, the junction kept 5 bases outside the gene matches. The CDR3 nucleotides read TGTGCCAGCAGCCAACTACTAGCGGACCCCTACAATGAGCAGTTCTTC. Encoded protein: CASSQLLADPYNEQFF.

In the case of this clone: One junction end disagrees with the germline gene, perhaps due to a read error. The chain recombines TRBV18 with TRBJ2-1; D possibly corresponds to TRBD1 (6 bases). The CDR3 totals 13 residues. Germline CDR1 KGHSH, CDR2 LQKENI. The DNA of the CDR3 is TGTGCCAGCTCGCCACAGGGAATCAATGAGCAGTTCTTC. This sequence encodes CASSPQGINEQFF.

The chain recombines TRBV3-1 (or the pseudogene TRBV3-2) with TRBJ1-3, with D unresolved. Looked up from germline, CDR1 is LGHDT and CDR2 is YNNKEL (reference sequence). With 3 bases removed from V and 0 bases from J, the gap between germline ends came to 6 bases. The CDR3 covers 14 residues. CDR3: CASSQKTSGNTIYF. CDR3 nucleotide sequence: TGTGCCAGCAGCCAGAAGACCTCTGGAAACACCATATATTTT.

This chain connects TRBV5-1 to TRBJ2-7, with 10 bases identical to TRBD1. CDR3 length: 14 amino acids. Germline values: CDR1 SGHRS, CDR2 YFSETQ. The V and J ends lost 4 bases and 2 bases, in that order; junction bases with no gene match: 3. CDR3 in DNA: TGCGCCAGCAGCAGAGACAGGGGGCCCTACGAGCAGTACTTC. It specifies CASSRDRGPYEQYF.

This chain uses TRBV21-1 with TRBJ1-2; TRBD1, the table's D call, lacks a check against the DNA. TRBV21-1 is a pseudogene. The CDR3 extends over 15 amino acids. The CDR3 nucleotides are TGTGCCAGCAGCCTAAGCTTACAGGGGGACTATGGCTACACCTTC. It is translated as CASSLSLQGDYGYTF.

J is TRBJ1-3 and V is TRBV19; 7 nucleotides agree with TRBD1. The V gene end was trimmed by 5 bases and the J gene end by 1 base; junction bases not matched to a gene: 8. CDR1 is LNHDA, CDR2 SQIVND, per germline (reference sequence). The CDR3 length is 16 residues. CDR3 DNA sequence: TGTGCCAGTAGTCCCGCGGGGACAGTATCTGGAAACACCATATATTTT. This encodes CASSPAGTVSGNTIYF.

This chain connects TRBV18 to TRBJ2-5; 7 bases are shared with TRBD2. Germline values: CDR1 KGHSH, CDR2 LQKENI. J was trimmed by 5 bases and V by 2 bases; bases with no gene match: 2. The CDR3 is 13 residues long. Here the CDR3 reads CASSPGSGETQYF. The CDR3 nucleotides read TGTGCCAGCTCACCAGGTAGCGGGGAGACCCAGTACTTC.

The chain has TRBV3-1 (or the pseudogene TRBV3-2) and TRBJ2-2, with D perhaps TRBD1 (5 bases). Germline assignment: CDR1 LGHDT and CDR2 YNNKEL (reference sequence). The CDR3 extends over 12 amino acids. Trimming removed 5 bases from V and 6 bases from J, with 7 bases in between. In DNA, the CDR3 is TGTGCCAGCAGCAAGGGGCCCGGGGAGCTGTTTTTT. This encodes CASSKGPGELFF.

The chain couples TRBV19 to TRBJ2-5; TRBD1 agrees at 8 bases. This CDR3 contains 15 residues. After removal of 3 bases from V and 5 bases from J, the junction contained 8 bases not matched to a gene. Per the germline V gene, CDR1 is LNHDA and CDR2 is SQIVND (reference sequence). The CDR3 here is CASSISTGDVETQYF. In nucleotides, the CDR3 is TGTGCCAGTAGTATCTCGACAGGGGATGTGGAGACCCAGTACTTC.

The chain employs TRBV7-2 and TRBJ1-2, with TRBD1 identical over 10 bases. V shed 4 bases, J shed 6 bases, and the junction held 2 bases outside the gene matches. This CDR3 region has 13 residues. CDR1 and CDR2 (germline): SGHTA, FQGNSA. CDR3 loop: CASSWDRGDGYTF. CDR3 DNA sequence: TGTGCCAGCAGCTGGGACAGGGGCGATGGCTACACCTTC.